This T cell receptor (beta chain) was captured by sequencing in a study of shared clonotypes between healthy human individuals. With 5 bases removed from V and 8 bases from J, the gap between germline ends came to 22 bases. Germline loops: CDR1 LNHDA, CDR2 SQIVND (reference sequence). This CDR3 comprises 16 residues. CD45RO-negative, CCR7-positively selected cells formed the naive CD8 fraction, excluding terminally differentiated effector memory CD45RA+ cells. Libraries were prepared by immunoSEQ multiplex PCR; TCRdb keeps only in-frame clonotypes and omits some of them. The profile shows roughly 2.1 million clones, roughly 91% of them singletons.

The sequence came from a man aged 18 to 30 in good health. Some clones in this sample may be carry-over from other donors' samples. Material for sequencing was naive CD8+ T cells from PBMCs. The chain couples TRBV19 to TRBJ2-1; D might be TRBD1 (6 bases). CDR3 coding DNA: TGTGCCAGTAGTGCCCCCCACAAGGGGGAAAAGGATGAGCAGTTCTTC. Translation gives CASSAPHKGEKDEQFF. Combining the CDR3 with reference TRBV19 and TRBJ2-1 gives the whole variable domain DGGITQSPKYLFRKEGQNVTLSCEQNLNHDAMYWYRQDPGQGLRLIYYSQIVNDFQKGDIAEGYSVSREKKESFPLTVTSAQKNPTAFYLCASSAPHKGEKDEQFFGPGTRLTVL.